What follows is one T cell receptor beta chain and its context. The table lists this clone with a count of one. Its binding antigen is unknown. At one end, the junction sequence differs from germline, possibly due to a read error. Genomic DNA was extracted from sorted cells for sequencing of the TCRbeta CDR3 region. TCRbeta CDR3 regions were sequenced using the immunoSEQ Assay. The clones in this table, taken by TCRdb from immuneACCESS, are in-frame only. Not every clone is retained; where verified, under half of the shortfall comes from an unresolved V gene, and the cause of the rest is unknown. The sample profile shows about 27,000 clones; approximately 83% of them were found once. 12% of the sample is held by the ten biggest clonotypes. The CDR3 starts with the cysteine, ends with the phenylalanine, and has 16 residues. Only CDR3 DNA remains: 48 bases, in frame from the first base. The CDR1 and CDR2 encoded by the germline V gene are SQVTM and ANQGSEA.

The trial excluded patients who had a history of autoimmune disease or were on systemic immunosuppression. Peripheral blood for TCR sequencing was collected from all dose cohorts at baseline, on cycle 4 day 1, and on cycle 7 day 1. Samples were obtained from an open-label, multicenter, first-in-human phase I dose-escalation trial of ivuxolimab. The trial enrolled adults with locally advanced or metastatic head and neck squamous cell, hepatocellular, melanoma or renal cell carcinoma. Before TCR sequencing, CD4+ T cells and CD8+ T cells were sorted from peripheral blood as separate populations. These data are taken from a study of OX40 agonist ivuxolimab in advanced cancers. About the study as a whole: Ivuxolimab, which targeted the costimulatory receptor OX40 (CD134), was an agonistic, fully human IgG2 monoclonal antibody. Partial responses occurred in three dose-escalation patients, of whom one had hepatocellular carcinoma and two had cutaneous melanoma. In the dose-escalation cohort, 70% to 85% of patients were male, and the mean age was 60 years with a range of roughly 23 to 79. The paper covers the monotherapy dose-escalation part of the phase I ivuxolimab trial, which included N of about 56 patients. Peripheral TCRbeta sequencing aimed to test whether ivuxolimab altered TCR sequence diversity and caused clonal T-cell expansion. Patients were allowed to have had prior anti-PD-1, anti-PD-L1 or anti-CTLA-4 therapy, and roughly two fifths of the dose-escalation patients had been treated with checkpoint inhibitors. Intravenous ivuxolimab was administered to patients every 2 weeks at six dose levels: 0.01, 0.1, 0.3, 1.5, 3 and 10 mg/kg. Of the roughly 52 patients in dose escalation, around 20 had hepatocellular carcinoma, around 15 had melanoma, 9 had renal cell carcinoma and 9 had head and neck cancer. The research as a whole found: Low levels of normalized T-cell clonal expansion were also seen in some nonresponding patients. Partial responders in the 0.1-3.0 mg/kg groups had among the lowest normalized peripheral clonal expansion, especially among CD8+ T cells. The antigen specificity of the peripheral T cells that underwent clonal expansion was not determined. At doses from 0.1 to 3.0 mg/kg, clonal expansion was seen in both CD4+ and CD8+ blood T cells between baseline and week 6. On average, CD8+ T cells showed more expanded clones than CD4+ T cells after ivuxolimab.

This specimen was CD4+ or CD8+ T cells sorted from blood, taken in a trial of the OX40 agonist ivuxolimab. The sequence is built from TRBV29-1 and TRBJ1-3; no D segment can be confidently identified. The origin of this receptor is an adult with an advanced solid tumor such as melanoma, head and neck, liver or kidney cancer. For the CDR3, the sequence is CSVEVTRPLSGNTIYF. The DNA sequence reads TGCAGCGTGGAAGTGACACGGCCCCTCTCTGGAAACACCATATATTTT.